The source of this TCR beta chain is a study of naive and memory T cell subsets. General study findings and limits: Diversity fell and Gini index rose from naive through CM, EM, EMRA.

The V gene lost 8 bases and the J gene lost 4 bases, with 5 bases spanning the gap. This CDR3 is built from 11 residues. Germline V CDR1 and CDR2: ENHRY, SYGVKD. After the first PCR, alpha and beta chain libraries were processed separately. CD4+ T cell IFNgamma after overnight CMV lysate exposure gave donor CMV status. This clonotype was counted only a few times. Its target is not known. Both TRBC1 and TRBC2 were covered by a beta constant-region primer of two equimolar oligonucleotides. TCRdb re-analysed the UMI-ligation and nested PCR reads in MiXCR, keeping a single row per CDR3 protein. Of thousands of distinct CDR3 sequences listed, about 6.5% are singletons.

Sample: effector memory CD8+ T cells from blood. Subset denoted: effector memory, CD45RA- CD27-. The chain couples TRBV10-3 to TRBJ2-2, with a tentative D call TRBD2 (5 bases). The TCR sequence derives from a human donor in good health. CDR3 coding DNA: TGTGCCATCGCGGGCACCGGGGAGCTGTTTTTT. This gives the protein CAIAGTGELFF.